Listed below are T cell receptor beta chains from one sample, sequenced in a study of shared clonotypes between healthy human individuals. Sequencing used immunoSEQ multiplex PCR; TCRdb keeps in-frame clones, though not all of them. The sample holds roughly 1 million clones, around 82% seen once. The sample taken for sequencing was memory CD4+ T cells from PBMCs. The receptors were sampled from a man aged 18 to 30 in good health. Some clones in this sample may be carry-over from other donors' samples. Both conserved end residues are part of each CDR3. A D gene is named only where the DNA matches it firmly. Rows give clone size only sometimes, using once, few, many, or a class for an expanded clone.

V gene: TRBV19; D gene: NA; clone size: NA; J gene: TRBJ2-7; CDR3 protein: CASSISGIFGYEQYF; CDR3 DNA: TGTGCCAGTAGTATTTCGGGGATCTTTGGGTACGAGCAGTACTTC
V gene: TRBV15; D gene: TRBD1; clone size: NA; J gene: TRBJ2-7; CDR3 protein: CATSRDFGTERYEQYF; CDR3 DNA: TGTGCCACCAGCAGAGATTTCGGGACAGAGAGATACGAGCAGTACTTC
V gene: TRBV9; D gene: NA; clone size: many; J gene: TRBJ2-6; CDR3 protein: CASSVEGRLSGANVLTF; CDR3 DNA: TGTGCCAGCAGCGTAGAGGGACGTCTCTCTGGGGCCAACGTCCTGACTTTC
V gene: TRBV29-1; D gene: NA; clone size: NA; J gene: TRBJ2-1; CDR3 protein: CSALPDFNEQFF; CDR3 DNA: TGCAGCGCCCTCCCTGATTTCAATGAGCAGTTCTTC
V gene: TRBV2; D gene: NA; clone size: NA; J gene: TRBJ1-5; CDR3 protein: CASSDFTEGQPQHF; CDR3 DNA: TGTGCCAGCAGTGATTTCACAGAGGGTCAGCCCCAGCATTTT
V gene: TRBV5-4; D gene: TRBD2; clone size: NA; J gene: TRBJ2-5; CDR3 protein: CASSLGVGPSGQETQYF; CDR3 DNA: TGTGCCAGCAGCTTGGGAGTCGGGCCTAGCGGCCAAGAGACCCAGTACTTC
V gene: TRBV11-3; D gene: TRBD1; clone size: NA; J gene: TRBJ2-5; CDR3 protein: CASSSGGWETQYF; CDR3 DNA: TGTGCCAGCAGCTCAGGGGGTTGGGAGACCCAGTACTTC
V gene: TRBV4-3; D gene: NA; clone size: NA; J gene: TRBJ2-3; CDR3 protein: CASSQEFNREYTQYF; CDR3 DNA: TGCGCCAGCAGCCAAGAGTTTAACAGGGAATATACGCAGTATTTT
V gene: TRBV15; D gene: NA; clone size: NA; J gene: TRBJ1-1; CDR3 protein: CATSRGLGGEAFF; CDR3 DNA: TGTGCCACCAGCAGAGGTTTGGGAGGAGAAGCTTTCTTT
V gene: TRBV28; D gene: NA; clone size: NA; J gene: TRBJ2-1; CDR3 protein: CASSQTSNGEQFF; CDR3 DNA: TGTGCCAGCAGTCAGACCAGTAACGGTGAGCAGTTCTTC
V gene: TRBV4-1; D gene: TRBD2; clone size: NA; J gene: TRBJ2-5; CDR3 protein: CASSQAPGLAGGETQYF; CDR3 DNA: TGCGCCAGCAGCCAAGCCCCGGGACTAGCGGGAGGAGAGACCCAGTACTTC
V gene: TRBV28; D gene: NA; clone size: NA; J gene: TRBJ2-4; CDR3 protein: CASRGPGSDIQYF; CDR3 DNA: TGTGCCAGCCGAGGTCCCGGGTCAGACATTCAGTACTTC
V gene: TRBV14; D gene: TRBD1; clone size: NA; J gene: TRBJ2-4; CDR3 protein: CASSQEWWTGRGDKNIQYF; CDR3 DNA: TGTGCCAGCAGCCAAGAATGGTGGACAGGGCGAGGGGACAAAAACATTCAGTACTTC
V gene: TRBV28; D gene: TRBD1; clone size: few; J gene: TRBJ1-5; CDR3 protein: CASSSGGGPVQPQHF; CDR3 DNA: TGTGCCAGCAGTTCAGGGGGCGGCCCGGTTCAGCCCCAGCATTTT
V gene: TRBV11-2; D gene: NA; clone size: NA; J gene: TRBJ1-6; CDR3 protein: CASSRTRNSPLHF; CDR3 DNA: TGTGCCAGCAGCCGAACACGGAATTCACCCCTCCACTTT
V gene: TRBV30; D gene: NA; clone size: once; J gene: TRBJ1-4; CDR3 protein: CAWSLGTTNEKLFF; CDR3 DNA: TGTGCCTGGAGTCTTGGGACAACAAATGAAAAACTGTTTTTT
V gene: TRBV4-1; D gene: TRBD1; clone size: NA; J gene: TRBJ1-5; CDR3 protein: CASSQRAPGQEDQPQHF; CDR3 DNA: TGCGCCAGCAGCCAAAGAGCCCCCGGACAGGAGGATCAGCCCCAGCATTTT
V gene: TRBV7-9; D gene: TRBD2; clone size: once; J gene: TRBJ2-4; CDR3 protein: CASSVPGRELQYF; CDR3 DNA: TGTGCCAGCTCCGTGCCCGGGAGGGAATTACAGTACTTC
V gene: TRBV7-2; D gene: TRBD2; clone size: NA; J gene: TRBJ2-1; CDR3 protein: CASSLFSGYNEQFF; CDR3 DNA: TGTGCCAGCAGCTTATTTAGCGGGTACAATGAGCAGTTCTTC
V gene: TRBV27; D gene: TRBD1; clone size: NA; J gene: TRBJ2-5; CDR3 protein: CASSTGQRETQYF; CDR3 DNA: TGTGCCAGCAGTACGGGACAGCGGGAGACCCAGTACTTC
V gene: TRBV7-3; D gene: NA; clone size: few; J gene: TRBJ2-2; CDR3 protein: CASSWSNGELFF; CDR3 DNA: TGTGCCAGCAGCTGGTCGAACGGGGAGCTGTTTTTT
V gene: TRBV7-8; D gene: NA; clone size: NA; J gene: TRBJ2-2; CDR3 protein: CASSLAPAPGTGELFF; CDR3 DNA: TGTGCCAGCAGCTTAGCACCAGCCCCCGGTACCGGGGAGCTGTTTTTT
V gene: TRBV7-2; D gene: TRBD1; clone size: NA; J gene: TRBJ2-6; CDR3 protein: CASSSDRGGANVLTF; CDR3 DNA: TGTGCCAGCAGTTCCGACAGGGGTGGGGCCAACGTCCTGACTTTC
V gene: TRBV2; D gene: NA; clone size: NA; J gene: TRBJ2-5; CDR3 protein: CASSEEAGNYETQYF; CDR3 DNA: TGTGCCAGCAGTGAAGAGGCAGGGAACTACGAGACCCAGTACTTC
V gene: TRBV5-6; D gene: TRBD1; clone size: once; J gene: TRBJ2-5; CDR3 protein: CASSPPTGGAWETQYF; CDR3 DNA: TGTGCCAGCAGCCCCCCGACAGGGGGCGCGTGGGAGACCCAGTACTTC
V gene: TRBV4-2; D gene: NA; clone size: NA; J gene: TRBJ1-1; CDR3 protein: CASSQDSYRGVTEAFF; CDR3 DNA: TGTGCCAGCAGCCAAGATTCGTATAGGGGTGTTACTGAAGCTTTCTTT
V gene: TRBV11-2; D gene: TRBD1; clone size: NA; J gene: TRBJ1-5; CDR3 protein: CASSPIQGASNQPQHF; CDR3 DNA: TGTGCCAGCAGCCCAATACAGGGGGCGTCAAATCAGCCCCAGCATTTT
V gene: TRBV6-6; D gene: NA; clone size: NA; J gene: TRBJ2-7; CDR3 protein: CASSYAPRGGHEQYF; CDR3 DNA: TGTGCCAGCAGTTACGCCCCCCGGGGCGGGCACGAGCAGTACTTC
V gene: TRBV2; D gene: NA; clone size: NA; J gene: TRBJ2-5; CDR3 protein: CATSRETQYF; CDR3 DNA: TGTGCCACCTCCAGAGAGACCCAGTACTTC
V gene: TRBV7-3; D gene: NA; clone size: NA; J gene: TRBJ2-7; CDR3 protein: CASSLTLGSEQYF; CDR3 DNA: TGTGCCAGCAGCTTAACGTTAGGTTCCGAGCAGTACTTC
V gene: TRBV5-4; D gene: NA; clone size: NA; J gene: TRBJ2-1; CDR3 protein: CASSLGGTPTFEQFF; CDR3 DNA: TGTGCCAGCAGCTTAGGCGGGACCCCCACGTTTGAGCAGTTCTTC
V gene: TRBV11-3; D gene: TRBD1; clone size: NA; J gene: TRBJ2-2; CDR3 protein: CASGQANTGELFF; CDR3 DNA: TGTGCCAGTGGACAGGCGAACACCGGGGAGCTGTTTTTT
V gene: TRBV7-2; D gene: NA; clone size: few; J gene: TRBJ2-7; CDR3 protein: CASSLTNYEQYF; CDR3 DNA: TGTGCCAGCAGCTTAACCAACTACGAGCAGTACTTC
V gene: TRBV5-1; D gene: NA; clone size: once; J gene: TRBJ2-5; CDR3 protein: CASSTKGETQYF; CDR3 DNA: TGCGCCAGCAGCACGAAAGGCGAGACCCAGTACTTC
V gene: TRBV18; D gene: NA; clone size: NA; J gene: TRBJ1-2; CDR3 protein: CASSLDRKRGYTF; CDR3 DNA: TGTGCCAGCTCACTAGACAGGAAGAGGGGCTACACCTTC
V gene: TRBV7-2; D gene: NA; clone size: once; J gene: TRBJ2-3; CDR3 protein: CASSLERFSVSLTDTQYF; CDR3 DNA: TGTGCCAGCAGCTTAGAGAGGTTTTCGGTGTCCCTCACAGATACGCAGTATTTT